This passage covers 31 T cell receptor beta chains from one sample sequenced in a study of shared clonotypes between healthy human individuals (dated by TCRdb to the early 2020s). Library preparation employed the immunoSEQ multiplex PCR assay. What TCRdb holds here is the immuneACCESS table cut down to in-frame rearrangements. Part of the clones is not present; checked against another copy, under half of the missing clones reflect an unresolved V gene, and the others are unexplained. In all, the sample holds around 2.1 million clones, and under 97% of those were seen once. The ten most abundant clones make up over 0.1% of the sample. Sequenced: naive CD4+ T cells sorted from blood. The cell subset or site label, as the study defines it: CD45RA+ positively selected. Receptors were obtained from a man younger than 35 in good health.

The chain uses TRBV5-4 and TRBJ2-5, with TRBD2 identical over 12 bases. CDR1 SGHNT and CDR2 YYREEE come from the germline V gene (reference sequence). V gave up 1 base and J gave up 1 base; unmatched junction bases: 2. CDR3 length equals 16 residues. For the CDR3, the DNA is TGTGCCAGCAGCTTGACTAGCGGGGGGCTCCAAGAGACCCAGTACTTC. It yields the protein CASSLTSGGLQETQYF. The full variable domain, its missing parts supplied by reference TRBV5-4 and TRBJ2-5, is ETGVTQSPTHLIKTRGQQVTLRCSSQSGHNTVSWYQQALGQGPQFIFQYYREEENGRGNFPPRFSGLQFPNYSSELNVNALELDDSALYLCASSLTSGGLQETQYFGPGTRLLVL.

The CDR3 region is CASSLGSATTEAFF. CDR3 nucleotides: TGTGCCAGCAGCTTAGGGTCGGCTACTACTGAAGCTTTCTTT. The chain links TRBV7-8 to TRBJ1-1; D not resolved. V was clipped by 1 base and J by 5 bases, with 11 bases between them. The germline gives CDR1 SGHVS, CDR2 FQNEAQ. The CDR3 is 14 amino acids. Together with reference TRBV7-8 and TRBJ1-1, the CDR3 gives the full variable domain: GAGVSQSPRYKVAKRGQDVALRCDPISGHVSLFWYQQALGQGPEFLTYFQNEAQLDKSGLPSDRFFAERPEGSVSTLKIQRTQQEDSAVYLCASSLGSATTEAFFGQGTRLTVV.

On this clone itself: The same CDR3 can be traced to other DNA sequences in this sample. The gene calls are TRBV30 and TRBJ1-1; tentative D call: TRBD1 (5 bases). Germline V gene data show CDR1 as GTSNPN and CDR2 as SVGIG (reference sequence). CDR3 length: 13 amino acids. Trimming shortened V by 3 bases and J by 1 base, and 9 bases separated the two germline ends. CDR3 in amino acids: CAWRADRNTEAFF. Here the CDR3 DNA reads TGTGCCTGGAGAGCTGACAGGAACACTGAAGCTTTCTTT.

V is TRBV6-5 and J is TRBJ2-2, with 7 bases aligning to TRBD2. The ends lost 7 bases at V and 0 bases at J; junction bases unmatched: 2. Germline CDR1 MNHEY, CDR2 SVGAGI. The CDR3 contains 14 residues. The DNA of the CDR3 is TGTGCCAGCACCCGGGGGGCGAACACCGGGGAGCTGTTTTTT. It codes for CASTRGANTGELFF.

The chain couples TRBV18 to TRBJ1-4; D unresolved. Trimming pared 0 bases from V and 8 bases from J, leaving 10 bases between. The CDR3 loop spans 14 amino acids. The germline V gene encodes CDR1 KGHSH and CDR2 LQKENI. CDR3 nucleotide sequence: TGTGCCAGCTCACCACCTTCCTCCCAAGAAAAACTGTTTTTT. The encoded protein is CASSPPSSQEKLFF.

The chain combines TRBV6-5 with TRBJ2-7, with D maybe TRBD1 (5 bases). V shed 4 bases and J shed 7 bases, with 11 bases lying between them. The germline V gene encodes CDR1 MNHEY and CDR2 SVGAGI. This CDR3 comprises 12 residues. CDR3 bases: TGTGCCAGCAGTTCAAAAAGGACAGAGCAGTACTTC. Protein sequence: CASSSKRTEQYF.

This chain joins TRBV6-1 and TRBJ1-2, with a possible D match to TRBD1 (5 bases). This CDR3 is built from 14 residues. Germline CDR1 reads MNHNS; CDR2 reads SASEGT. V was pared by 11 bases and J by 3 bases, with 19 bases between. The CDR3 reads CAATRGPSDYGYTF. The CDR3 nucleotides read TGTGCCGCGACGAGGGGCCCCTCGGACTATGGCTACACCTTC.

The CDR3 spells CATSRGASGNSYEQYF. In nucleotides, the CDR3 is TGTGCCACCAGCAGAGGGGCTAGCGGCAACTCCTACGAGCAGTACTTC. The V gene is TRBV15, the J gene TRBJ2-7, with 7 bases aligning to TRBD2. Germline V gene lookup returns CDR1 LNHNV and CDR2 YYDKDF (reference sequence). Losses at the gene ends were 1 base for V and 0 bases for J; bases not matched to a gene: 6. The CDR3 contains 16 residues.

The chain recombines TRBV29-1 with TRBJ2-2, with a possible D match to TRBD1 (7 bases). Germline V lookup: CDR1 SQVTM, CDR2 ANQGSEA. Trimming pared 6 bases from V and 5 bases from J, leaving 19 bases between. The CDR3 is 15 amino acids. CDR3 amino acids: CSVGGQDRRTGELFF. The DNA for the CDR3 is TGCAGCGTGGGAGGACAGGACAGAAGGACCGGGGAGCTGTTTTTT.

A remark on this clone: Other DNA sequences from this sample encode an identical CDR3 as well. The V gene is TRBV29-1, the J gene TRBJ2-5; D is undetermined. Trimming left V 4 bases short and J 2 bases short, with 8 bases between. Germline-derived CDR1 and CDR2 are SQVTM and ANQGSEA. This CDR3 comprises 12 residues. CDR3 sequence (DNA): TGCAGCGTTGTAGGTGGACAAGAGACCCAGTACTTC. Translating gives CSVVGGQETQYF.

The rearrangement joins TRBV28 to TRBJ2-5, with D unresolved. CDR3 length equals 15 residues. Trimming removed 5 bases at V and 5 bases at J, with 18 bases between. Germline loops: CDR1 MDHEN, CDR2 SYDVKM. Written as DNA, the CDR3 is TGTGCCAGCAGTCCTCAGAGCTCAACCTGGGAGACCCAGTACTTC. This codes for CASSPQSSTWETQYF.

CDR3 in amino acids: CASTLPPTSEAFF. The CDR3 region has the DNA TGTGCCAGCACCCTACCCCCTACAAGTGAAGCTTTCTTT. This chain links TRBV7-2 with TRBJ1-1; unclear D gene. The CDR3 is 13 residues long. In germline, CDR1 is SGHTA, CDR2 FQGNSA. Trimming removed 7 bases at V and 7 bases at J, with 16 bases between.

The chain employs TRBV29-1 and TRBJ2-5, with D perhaps TRBD1 or TRBD2 (7 bases each). Trimming left V 5 bases short and J 3 bases short, with 16 bases between. Looked up from germline, CDR1 is SQVTM and CDR2 is ANQGSEA. The CDR3 is made up of 14 amino acids. DNA for the CDR3: TGCAGCGTTTTGGGGGGGACAGAAAAAGAGACCCAGTACTTC. Translated: CSVLGGTEKETQYF.

The chain is built from TRBV30 and TRBJ1-1; TRBD1 is a possible D gene (6 bases). Germline values: CDR1 GTSNPN, CDR2 SVGIG (reference sequence). The CDR3 is made up of 14 amino acids. The V gene lost 4 bases and the J gene lost 3 bases, with 15 bases spanning the gap. The CDR3 DNA sequence: TGTGCCTGGATGGGGGCGATTAGGGACACTGAAGCTTTCTTT. As protein: CAWMGAIRDTEAFF.

The chain carries TRBV5-4 and TRBJ2-7; 7 nucleotides match TRBD1. V trimming: 4 bases; J trimming: 2 bases; junction bases outside the gene matches: 3. Germline CDR1 and CDR2: SGHNT and YYREEE (reference sequence). The CDR3 extends over 13 amino acids. CDR3 DNA: TGTGCCAGCAGCCGGGGACAGCCCTACGAGCAGTACTTC. It specifies CASSRGQPYEQYF.

The rearrangement links TRBV29-1 to TRBJ1-1; 7 bases align to TRBD1. This CDR3 comprises 13 residues. V was clipped by 3 bases and J by 4 bases; unmatched bases: 5. CDR1 is SQVTM, CDR2 ANQGSEA, per germline. Here the CDR3 reads CSVETGRTTEAFF. The CDR3 DNA is TGCAGCGTTGAGACAGGGCGGACCACTGAAGCTTTCTTT. The full variable domain, rest sourced from reference TRBV29-1 and TRBJ1-1, is SAVISQKPSRDICQRGTSLTIQCQVDSQVTMMFWYRQQPGQSLTLIATANQGSEATYESGFVIDKFPISRPNLTFSTLTVSNMSPEDSSIYLCSVETGRTTEAFFGQGTRLTVV.

The chain couples TRBV28 to TRBJ1-5; unclear D gene. The CDR3 has 14 residues. The V end was cut by 7 bases, the J end by 6 bases, with 16 bases between. Per the germline V gene, CDR1 is MDHEN and CDR2 is SYDVKM. The CDR3: CASNYGEWVQPQHF. As DNA, the CDR3 is TGTGCCAGCAATTATGGGGAGTGGGTTCAGCCCCAGCATTTT. The full variable domain, in which reference TRBV28 and TRBJ1-5 provide the parts outside the CDR3, is DVKVTQSSRYLVKRTGEKVFLECVQDMDHENMFWYRQDPGLGLRLIYFSYDVKMKEKGDIPEGYSVSREKKERFSLILESASTNQTSMYLCASNYGEWVQPQHFGDGTRLSIL.

The chain recombines TRBV18 with TRBJ1-5, with D possibly being TRBD1 (6 bases). Looked up from germline, CDR1 is KGHSH and CDR2 is LQKENI. V was trimmed by 0 bases and J by 5 bases, leaving 17 bases between them. This CDR3 is 17 amino acids long. The CDR3 protein is CASSPPNSGGADQPQHF. CDR3 in DNA: TGTGCCAGCTCACCACCGAATTCTGGGGGGGCCGATCAGCCCCAGCATTTT.

V gene TRBV4-1 combines with J gene TRBJ2-1; 7 nucleotides match TRBD2. With 0 bases clipped from V and 3 bases from J, the junction kept 5 bases outside the gene matches. Germline lookup yields CDR1 MGHRA and CDR2 YSYEKL. The CDR3 consists of 16 residues. The CDR3, as DNA: TGCGCCAGCAGCCAAGAGTGGCTAGCGGACTACAATGAGCAGTTCTTC. It yields the protein CASSQEWLADYNEQFF.

The count of this clone is one. V usage is TRBV18 and J usage is TRBJ1-2; D is ambiguous. V was shortened by 3 bases and J by 4 bases, with 12 bases between the two germline ends. This CDR3 spans 14 amino acids. The germline gives CDR1 KGHSH, CDR2 LQKENI. This CDR3 is CASSPAGGSYGYTF. In DNA form, the CDR3 reads TGTGCCAGCTCACCTGCGGGAGGGAGCTATGGCTACACCTTC.

This rearrangement joins TRBV2 to TRBJ2-7; D gene ambiguous. This CDR3 spans 15 amino acids. Per the germline V gene, CDR1 is SNHLY and CDR2 is FYNNEI. The V end lost 8 bases, the J end lost 4 bases, and 21 bases lay between the germline ends. In DNA form, the CDR3 reads TGTGCCAGCGAGGAAAGGACGACGCCTCGTTACGAGCAGTACTTC. Its translation is CASEERTTPRYEQYF.

About this clone: The same CDR3 can be traced to other DNA sequences in this sample. The chain combines TRBV10-3 with TRBJ2-2; D gene ambiguous. This CDR3 region has 11 residues. The V end was cut by 4 bases, the J end by 4 bases, with 1 base between. Germline CDR1 ENHRY, CDR2 SYGVKD. Here the CDR3 reads CAISVTGELFF. The CDR3 DNA sequence: TGTGCCATCAGTGTCACCGGGGAGCTGTTTTTT.

V usage is TRBV5-1 and J usage is TRBJ2-5, with unresolved D. Germline V CDR1 and CDR2: SGHRS, YFSETQ. V was pared by 0 bases and J by 6 bases, with 9 bases between. The CDR3 spans 13 residues. The CDR3 protein is CASSLELLQTQYF. The CDR3 DNA follows: TGCGCCAGCAGCTTGGAACTGCTGCAGACCCAGTACTTC.

This clone was recorded once. The chain has TRBV30 and TRBJ1-6, with D possibly TRBD1 on 5 matching bases. The CDR3 totals 15 residues. Looked up from germline, CDR1 is GTSNPN and CDR2 is SVGIG (reference sequence). Trimming stripped 1 base from V and 7 bases from J, with 14 bases between. The CDR3 DNA follows: TGTGCCTGGAGTGCCCCCGGGACGGCGAATTCACCCCTCCACTTT. This sequence encodes CAWSAPGTANSPLHF.

The chain couples TRBV5-1 to TRBJ1-1; D unclear. Germline CDR1 and CDR2: SGHRS and YFSETQ. V gave up 6 bases and J gave up 0 bases, with 9 bases separating them. This CDR3 is 13 amino acids long. In DNA form, the CDR3 reads TGCGCCAGCACCTTCGACATGAACACTGAAGCTTTCTTT. This sequence encodes CASTFDMNTEAFF.

The chain is built from TRBV5-1 and TRBJ2-7; the D is unclear. Germline V gene data show CDR1 as SGHRS and CDR2 as YFSETQ. The CDR3 runs to 15 residues. V lost 1 base and J 0 bases, leaving 11 bases between the germline ends. CDR3: CASSLRADSSYEQYF. CDR3 sequence (DNA): TGCGCCAGCAGCTTGCGGGCAGATAGCTCCTACGAGCAGTACTTC.

The CDR3 DNA reads TGCGCCAGCAGCTTGGGTGGGGTCAACAACGAGCAGTACTTC. It specifies CASSLGGVNNEQYF. The chain joins TRBV5-1 to TRBJ2-7; D gene uncertain. Germline lookup yields CDR1 SGHRS and CDR2 YFSETQ. The ends were cut back, 0 bases at V and 5 bases at J, with 12 bases in the middle. This CDR3 is 14 amino acids long.

This clone was found once. This CDR3 reads CASSLGTVAEKLFF. As DNA, the CDR3 is TGTGCCAGCAGCTTAGGGACAGTAGCTGAAAAACTGTTTTTT. The chain couples TRBV7-8 to TRBJ1-4; tentative D call: TRBD1 (6 bases). The CDR3 contains 14 residues. Germline values: CDR1 SGHVS, CDR2 FQNEAQ. Trimming took 1 base from V and 7 from J, leaving 10 bases between them.

The chain uses TRBV27 and TRBJ2-7; D is uncertain. The V end was cut by 1 base, the J end by 0 bases, with 4 bases between. The CDR3 runs to 13 residues. Germline V gene sequence: CDR1 MNHEY, CDR2 SMNVEV (reference sequence). Here the CDR3 DNA reads TGTGCCAGCAGTTTATGGAGCTCCTACGAGCAGTACTTC. The encoded protein is CASSLWSSYEQYF.

The chain uses TRBV2 and TRBJ2-1, with TRBD2 matching over 8 bases. The CDR3 spans 13 residues. The ends lost 7 bases at V and 7 bases at J; junction bases unmatched: 6. Germline V CDR1 and CDR2: SNHLY, FYNNEI. The CDR3 coding sequence is TGTGCCAGCACGCGGGAGGAGTGGAATGAGCAGTTCTTC. Its translation is CASTREEWNEQFF.

The gene calls are TRBV28 and TRBJ1-6; D is unclear. Trimming left V 5 bases short and J 13 bases short, with 12 bases between. There are 12 residues in the CDR3. Germline V gene lookup returns CDR1 MDHEN and CDR2 SYDVKM. The CDR3 loop is CASSLIRSPLHF. CDR3 nucleotide sequence: TGTGCCAGCAGTCTCATTAGAAGCCCCCTCCACTTT.